A selection of T cell receptor beta chains follows, all from one sample in a study of blood T cell repertoires in COVID-19. Sequencing was performed with immunoSEQ multiplex PCR; in TCRdb, only in-frame clones are kept and a portion is missing. Among around 170,000 clones, about 81% were seen once, and the ten largest hold approximately 10%. Material: peripheral blood. The receptor set was obtained from a woman over 75 with COVID-19, enrolled during active disease. The CDR3 runs from the conserved cysteine through the conserved F or W. Each record gives: J gene, D gene, V gene, clone size, CDR3 protein, CDR3 DNA. D genes are given only for firm matches. Only some rows state a clone size, as once, few, many or a class for expanded clones.

j_gene: TRBJ2-7
d_gene: TRBD1
v_gene: TRBV5-1
abundance: -
CDR3aa: CASSFRQGEEQYF
CDR3nt: TGCGCCAGCAGCTTCAGACAGGGCGAGGAGCAGTACTTC

j_gene: TRBJ2-1
d_gene: -
v_gene: TRBV20-1
abundance: -
CDR3aa: CSASRGIEQFF
CDR3nt: TGCAGTGCTAGCCGAGGTATTGAGCAGTTCTTC

j_gene: TRBJ1-4
d_gene: TRBD1
v_gene: TRBV19
abundance: -
CDR3aa: CASSIQGTGNEKLFF
CDR3nt: TGTGCCAGTAGTATTCAAGGGACAGGGAACGAAAAACTGTTTTTT

j_gene: TRBJ2-5
d_gene: TRBD1
v_gene: TRBV7-9
abundance: -
CDR3aa: CASSLAAPRTGQETQYF
CDR3nt: TGTGCCAGCAGCTTAGCGGCTCCCCGGACAGGGCAAGAGACCCAGTACTTC

j_gene: TRBJ2-2
d_gene: -
v_gene: TRBV5-1
abundance: few
CDR3aa: CASSPANTGELFF
CDR3nt: TGCGCCAGCAGCCCCGCGAACACCGGGGAGCTGTTTTTT

j_gene: TRBJ2-7
d_gene: -
v_gene: TRBV6-2/TRBV6-3
abundance: -
CDR3aa: CASSPGGEQYF
CDR3nt: TGTGCCAGCAGCCCCGGCGGGGAGCAGTACTTC

j_gene: TRBJ1-1
d_gene: -
v_gene: TRBV6-5
abundance: -
CDR3aa: CASRTLFNTEAFF
CDR3nt: TGTGCCAGCAGAACATTGTTCAACACTGAAGCTTTCTTT

j_gene: TRBJ2-3
d_gene: -
v_gene: TRBV4-1
abundance: -
CDR3aa: CASRPPGEDTQYF
CDR3nt: TGCGCCAGCAGGCCTCCGGGGGAAGATACGCAGTATTTT

j_gene: TRBJ1-1
d_gene: -
v_gene: TRBV7-3
abundance: -
CDR3aa: CASSLNAGRLLNTEAFF
CDR3nt: TGTGCCAGCAGCTTAAATGCAGGGCGCCTTTTGAACACTGAAGCTTTCTTT

j_gene: TRBJ2-1
d_gene: TRBD2
v_gene: TRBV9
abundance: -
CDR3aa: CASSVGTSGGPVNNEQFF
CDR3nt: TGTGCCAGCAGCGTAGGGACTAGCGGGGGCCCCGTAAACAATGAGCAGTTCTTC

j_gene: TRBJ2-1
d_gene: TRBD2
v_gene: TRBV10-3
abundance: few
CDR3aa: CAISALAGGGNNEQFF
CDR3nt: TGTGCCATCAGTGCCTTAGCGGGAGGGGGTAACAATGAGCAGTTCTTC

j_gene: TRBJ2-7
d_gene: -
v_gene: TRBV11-2
abundance: few
CDR3aa: CASSLEITGLNEQYF
CDR3nt: TGTGCCAGCAGCTTAGAAATAACGGGACTCAACGAGCAGTACTTC

j_gene: TRBJ1-3
d_gene: -
v_gene: TRBV2
abundance: medium-sized
CDR3aa: CASWAGSGNTIYF
CDR3nt: TGTGCCAGCTGGGCGGGTTCTGGAAACACCATATATTTT

j_gene: TRBJ2-5
d_gene: TRBD1
v_gene: TRBV5-1
abundance: -
CDR3aa: CASSARTGQETQYF
CDR3nt: TGCGCCAGCAGCGCCCGGACAGGGCAGGAGACCCAGTACTTC

j_gene: TRBJ2-7
d_gene: TRBD2
v_gene: TRBV7-2
abundance: -
CDR3aa: CASSLRLAGYEQYF
CDR3nt: TGTGCCAGCAGCTTACGACTAGCGGGCTACGAGCAGTACTTC